Listed below are T cell receptor beta chains from one sample, sequenced in a study of T-cell memory formation after mild COVID-19. MiXCR, applied by TCRdb to the 5' RACE reads, yields one record per CDR3 protein. The sample carries some 270,000 distinct CDR3 sequences, just over 15% recorded once. Specimen: PBMCs or a T cell subset sorted from them (not recorded which). All receptors come from an adult woman who had mild COVID-19 (a few samples of this study predate the infection). Cell type and time point are not known. Both conserved end residues are part of each CDR3. The order of the fields is CDR3 protein, CDR3 DNA, clone size, J gene, V gene, D gene. D genes are given only for firm matches. Clone size is stated in some rows and not others, as once, few, many or a class when expanded.

CDR3 protein: CSARPYTRVQGGTQYF; CDR3 DNA: TGCAGTGCTAGACCCTATACCCGGGTCCAGGGTGGGACCCAGTACTTC; clone size: NA; J gene: TRBJ2-5; V gene: TRBV20-1; D gene: NA
CDR3 protein: CASSLVAGNGELFF; CDR3 DNA: TGCGCCAGCAGCTTGGTGGCAGGGAATGGGGAGCTGTTTTTT; clone size: NA; J gene: TRBJ2-2; V gene: TRBV5-1; D gene: NA
CDR3 protein: CASSSSGRANYGYTF; CDR3 DNA: TGTGCCAGCAGCTCGTCCGGCAGGGCGAACTATGGCTACACCTTC; clone size: NA; J gene: TRBJ1-2; V gene: TRBV7-9; D gene: NA
CDR3 protein: CASTTGYTEAFF; CDR3 DNA: TGTGCCAGCACCACAGGGTACACTGAAGCTTTCTTT; clone size: NA; J gene: TRBJ1-1; V gene: TRBV12-3/TRBV12-4; D gene: NA
CDR3 protein: CASSLAVRDEQYF; CDR3 DNA: TGCGCCAGCAGCTTGGCAGTGAGGGACGAGCAGTACTTC; clone size: NA; J gene: TRBJ2-7; V gene: TRBV5-1; D gene: NA
CDR3 protein: CSARDLDGGYTF; CDR3 DNA: TGCAGTGCTAGAGATCTCGACGGTGGCTACACCTTC; clone size: few; J gene: TRBJ1-2; V gene: TRBV20-1; D gene: NA
CDR3 protein: CASSLTGVTEAFF; CDR3 DNA: TGTGCCAGCAGCCTTACAGGGGTCACTGAAGCTTTCTTT; clone size: many; J gene: TRBJ1-1; V gene: TRBV7-6; D gene: TRBD1
CDR3 protein: CASSQLDIQTLYNEQFF; CDR3 DNA: TGTGCCAGCAGCCAACTCGACATCCAGACACTCTACAATGAGCAGTTCTTC; clone size: many; J gene: TRBJ2-1; V gene: TRBV4-2; D gene: NA
CDR3 protein: CAISDQGEYTEAFF; CDR3 DNA: TGTGCCATCAGTGACCAGGGGGAGTACACTGAAGCTTTCTTT; clone size: few; J gene: TRBJ1-1; V gene: TRBV10-3; D gene: TRBD1
CDR3 protein: CASSLRRRQETQYF; CDR3 DNA: TGTGCCAGCAGTTTACGGCGGAGACAAGAGACCCAGTACTTC; clone size: many; J gene: TRBJ2-5; V gene: TRBV12-3/TRBV12-4; D gene: NA
CDR3 protein: CASSVSGTNYEQYF; CDR3 DNA: TGTGCCAGCAGTGTCTCCGGGACAAATTACGAGCAGTACTTC; clone size: few; J gene: TRBJ2-7; V gene: TRBV2; D gene: NA
CDR3 protein: CSARPGGDEKLFF; CDR3 DNA: TGCAGTGCTAGGCCGGGGGGCGATGAAAAACTGTTTTTT; clone size: NA; J gene: TRBJ1-4; V gene: TRBV20-1; D gene: NA
CDR3 protein: CASSVRPNYEQYF; CDR3 DNA: TGTGCCAGCAGTGTAAGGCCGAACTACGAGCAGTACTTC; clone size: NA; J gene: TRBJ2-7; V gene: TRBV2; D gene: NA
CDR3 protein: CAIGSGGSTDTQYF; CDR3 DNA: TGTGCCATCGGGTCGGGGGGCTCCACAGATACGCAGTATTTT; clone size: few; J gene: TRBJ2-3; V gene: TRBV10-3; D gene: NA
CDR3 protein: CAIGSGFYEQYF; CDR3 DNA: TGTGCCATCGGTTCTGGATTCTACGAGCAGTACTTC; clone size: few; J gene: TRBJ2-7; V gene: TRBV10-3; D gene: NA
CDR3 protein: CASSSKRSYEQYF; CDR3 DNA: TGTGCCAGCAGCTCTAAGAGGTCCTACGAGCAGTACTTC; clone size: NA; J gene: TRBJ2-7; V gene: TRBV3-1; D gene: NA
CDR3 protein: CASSYGAGANYEQYF; CDR3 DNA: TGTGCCAGCAGTTACGGAGCGGGCGCCAACTACGAGCAGTACTTC; clone size: many; J gene: TRBJ2-7; V gene: TRBV6-5; D gene: NA